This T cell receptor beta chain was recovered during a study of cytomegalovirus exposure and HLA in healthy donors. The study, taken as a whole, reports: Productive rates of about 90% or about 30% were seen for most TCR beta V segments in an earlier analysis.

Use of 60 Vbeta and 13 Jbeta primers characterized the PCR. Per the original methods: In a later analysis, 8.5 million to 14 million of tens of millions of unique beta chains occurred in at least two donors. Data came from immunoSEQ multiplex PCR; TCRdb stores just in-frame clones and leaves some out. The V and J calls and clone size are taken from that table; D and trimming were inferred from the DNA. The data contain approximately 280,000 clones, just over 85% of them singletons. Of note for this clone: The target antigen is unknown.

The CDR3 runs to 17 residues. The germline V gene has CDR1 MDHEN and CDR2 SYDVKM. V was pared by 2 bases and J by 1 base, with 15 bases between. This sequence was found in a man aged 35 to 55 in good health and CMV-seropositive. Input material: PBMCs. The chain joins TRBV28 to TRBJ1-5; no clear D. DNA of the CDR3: TGTGCCAGCAGTTTAGGGCCGAGAACACCGAGCAATCAGCCCCAGCATTTT. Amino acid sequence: CASSLGPRTPSNQPQHF. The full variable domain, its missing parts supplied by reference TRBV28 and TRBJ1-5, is DVKVTQSSRYLVKRTGEKVFLECVQDMDHENMFWYRQDPGLGLRLIYFSYDVKMKEKGDIPEGYSVSREKKERFSLILESASTNQTSMYLCASSLGPRTPSNQPQHFGDGTRLSIL.